This TCR beta chain originates from a study of OX40 agonist ivuxolimab in advanced cancers. As for the study more broadly: Ivuxolimab, which targeted the costimulatory receptor OX40 (CD134), was an agonistic, fully human IgG2 monoclonal antibody. The paper describes the monotherapy dose-escalation part (N of about 47 patients) of the phase I trial of ivuxolimab. Peripheral TCRbeta sequencing was intended to test whether TCR sequence diversity was altered and clonal T-cell expansion was caused by ivuxolimab. Partial responses were achieved by three dose-escalation patients, of whom one had hepatocellular carcinoma and two had cutaneous melanoma. Prior anti-PD-1, anti-PD-L1 or anti-CTLA-4 therapy was permitted, and about 40% of dose-escalation patients had received checkpoint inhibitors. In the dose-escalation cohort, about four fifths of patients were male, and the mean age was around 60 years with a range of about 20 to 80. Among the approximately 50 dose-escalation patients, around 19 had hepatocellular carcinoma, approximately 15 melanoma, 9 renal cell carcinoma and 9 head and neck cancer. Intravenous ivuxolimab was administered to patients every 2 weeks at six dose levels: 0.01, 0.1, 0.3, 1.5, 3 and 10 mg/kg.

The trial excluded patients who had a history of autoimmune disease or were on systemic immunosuppression. Peripheral blood for TCR sequencing was collected from all dose cohorts at baseline, on cycle 4 day 1, and on cycle 7 day 1. Samples were obtained from an open-label, multicenter, first-in-human phase I dose-escalation trial of ivuxolimab. Adults with locally advanced or metastatic head and neck squamous cell, hepatocellular, melanoma or renal cell carcinoma were enrolled in the trial. Before TCR sequencing, CD4+ T cells and CD8+ T cells were sorted from peripheral blood as separate populations. As concerns this clone: Its antigen is still unknown. One base away there is no much larger clone; base qualities are not given.

Beyond this particular receptor, the publication reports: Low levels of normalized T-cell clonal expansion were also seen in some nonresponding patients. In the 0.1-3.0 mg/kg groups, partial responders had among the lowest normalized peripheral clonal expansion, particularly in CD8+ T cells. Clonal expansion of both CD4+ and CD8+ blood T cells was observed from baseline to week 6 at doses 0.1 to 3.0 mg/kg. After ivuxolimab, CD8+ T cells had more expanded clones than CD4+ T cells on average. The antigen specificity of the peripheral T cells that underwent clonal expansion was not determined.

For sequencing of the TCRbeta CDR3 region, genomic DNA was extracted from the sorted cells. The immunoSEQ Assay was used for sequencing of TCRbeta CDR3 regions. TCRdb retrieved this table from immuneACCESS and kept in-frame rearrangements only. Not all clones are present; in checked studies, unresolved V genes account for under half, and no reason is known for the remainder. For this sample the table gives tens of thousands of clones, of which around four fifths were detected only once. The top ten clonotypes cover 0.42% of the sample. The starting material was CD4+ or CD8+ T cells sorted from blood, obtained in a trial of the OX40 agonist ivuxolimab. The origin of this receptor is an adult with an advanced solid tumor such as melanoma, head and neck, liver or kidney cancer.

The encoded CDR3 is CASRDRNTDTQYF. In nucleotides, the sequence is TGTGCCAGCCGGGACAGAAACACAGATACGCAGTATTTT. In this chain, TRBV27 is recombined with TRBJ2-3, and 7 junction bases match TRBD1. V lost 8 bases and J lost 2 bases, and the count of bases not matched to a germline gene is 4. Its CDR3 holds 13 amino acids, cysteine through phenylalanine. The entry retains the CDR3 DNA only, 39 bases that are in frame from base 1. From a lookup of the germline V gene (reference sequence), CDR1 and CDR2 are MNHEY and SMNVEV.